The rows below give T cell receptor beta chains drawn from one sample of a study of post-analysis software for immune sequencing data. One entry per CDR3 protein results from TCRdb running MiXCR on the PCR reads. The table includes roughly 600,000 distinct CDR3 sequences, around 40% detected once. The sequenced sample consisted of blood. The receptors were sampled from a girl aged 10-17 years with multiple sclerosis. CDR3s include the opening cysteine and the closing phenylalanine or tryptophan. Fields, in order: V gene, J gene, D gene, clone size, CDR3 protein, CDR3 DNA. A D gene is named only where the DNA matches it firmly. Size is stated for part of the rows, as once, few or many counts, or as a class when the clone is expanded.

>TRBV3-1|TRBJ1-2|TRBD1|NA
CASSQRPTSIQGNYGYTF
TGTGCCAGCAGCCAAAGACCGACATCAATACAGGGGAACTATGGCTACACCTTC
>TRBV13|TRBJ2-4|TRBD2|few
CASSPRLASSFMYF
TGTGCCAGCAGCCCCCGACTAGCCTCAAGCTTTATGTACTTC
>TRBV5-1|TRBJ2-3|TRBD1|NA
CASSLNGDSTDTQYF
TGCGCCAGCAGCTTGAACGGGGACAGCACAGACACGCAGTATTTT
>TRBV12-3/TRBV12-4|TRBJ2-3|TRBD2|NA
CASSPGTSGQYF
TGTGCCAGCAGCCCCGGGACTAGCGGGCAGTATTTT
>TRBV27|TRBJ1-4|NA|NA
CASSLQRSEEKLFF
TGTGCCAGCAGTCTCCAAAGATCGGAGGAAAAACTGTTTTTT
>TRBV5-1|TRBJ2-5|TRBD2|NA
CASSLEPSGRGETQYF
TGCGCCAGCAGCTTGGAGCCAAGCGGGAGGGGCGAGACCCAGTACTTC
>TRBV9|TRBJ1-6|NA|few
CASSSRWDSPLHF
TGTGCCAGCAGTAGCAGGTGGGATTCACCCCTCCACTTT
>TRBV11-2|TRBJ2-1|NA|NA
CASSLGWRGAISSYNEQFF
TGTGCCAGCAGCTTAGGGTGGAGGGGGGCCATAAGCTCCTACAATGAGCAGTTCTTC
>TRBV5-1|TRBJ1-2|NA|NA
CASTGDRSYGYTF
TGCGCCAGCACGGGTGACAGGTCGTATGGCTACACCTTC
>TRBV29-1|TRBJ2-5|NA|NA
CSVQGVLQETQYF
TGCAGCGTTCAGGGAGTCCTACAAGAGACCCAGTACTTC
>TRBV29-1|TRBJ2-1|NA|NA
CSVDRSSYNEQFF
TGCAGCGTTGATAGAAGCTCCTACAATGAGCAGTTCTTC
>TRBV18|TRBJ2-7|NA|few
CASSPSGSGYEQYF
TGTGCCAGCTCACCATCAGGGAGCGGCTACGAGCAGTACTTC
>TRBV6-5|TRBJ2-7|NA|few
CASQTSRDHEQYF
TGTGCCAGCCAAACTAGCAGGGATCACGAGCAGTACTTC
>TRBV12-3/TRBV12-4|TRBJ2-1|NA|NA
CASSPSIAGGPPHNEQFF
TGTGCCAGCAGTCCCTCCATAGCCGGAGGCCCCCCACACAATGAGCAGTTCTTC